This TCR beta chain was recorded in a study of T cell repertoires in aging, cancer and after chemotherapy. This clonotype appeared many times. Its antigen remains unidentified. Amplification of TCR beta used genomic DNA extracted from peripheral blood. TRB rearrangements spanning V, D and J were amplified using mixed TRB-A/B primers. TCRdb independently ran MiXCR on the multiplex PCR reads; one entry per CDR3 protein. The repertoire includes about 14,000 distinct CDR3 sequences, about 26% of them detected once, and about half sits in the top ten. Study-level points and caveats: In cancer patients, declining TCR diversity with age involved lost richness and lost evenness. In each cancer cohort, median generation probability increased across chemotherapy, suggesting thymic output rebounded.

Trimming at V came to 2 bases and at J to 7 bases, leaving 5 bases not matched to a gene. The CDR3 runs to 13 residues. CDR1 is GTSNPN, CDR2 SVGIG, per germline (reference sequence). This sequence was found in a human donor in good health. The genes are TRBV30 and TRBJ1-3; 7 bases are shared with TRBD1. The sequenced material came from blood. The CDR3: CAWSTGTANTIYF. As DNA, the CDR3 is TGTGCCTGGAGTACAGGGACAGCCAACACCATATATTTT.